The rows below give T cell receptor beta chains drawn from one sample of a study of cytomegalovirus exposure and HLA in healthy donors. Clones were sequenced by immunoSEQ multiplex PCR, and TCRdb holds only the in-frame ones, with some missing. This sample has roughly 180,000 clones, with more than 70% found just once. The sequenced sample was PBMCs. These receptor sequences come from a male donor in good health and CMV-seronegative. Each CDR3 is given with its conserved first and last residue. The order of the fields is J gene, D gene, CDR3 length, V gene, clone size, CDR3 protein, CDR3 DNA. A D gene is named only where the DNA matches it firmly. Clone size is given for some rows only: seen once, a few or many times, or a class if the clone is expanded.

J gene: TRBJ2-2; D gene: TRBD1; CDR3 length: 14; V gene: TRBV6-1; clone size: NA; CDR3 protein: CASSLDRVTGELFF; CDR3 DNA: TGTGCCAGCAGTCTCGACAGGGTCACCGGGGAGCTGTTTTTT
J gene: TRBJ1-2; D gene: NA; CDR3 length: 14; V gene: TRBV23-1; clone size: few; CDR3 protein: CASSPREGRGGYTF; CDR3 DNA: TGCGCCAGCAGTCCTAGGGAGGGGCGGGGTGGCTACACCTTC
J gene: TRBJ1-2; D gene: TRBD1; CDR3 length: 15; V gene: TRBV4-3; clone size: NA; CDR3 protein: CASSQEGRGLDGYTF; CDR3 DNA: TGCGCCAGCAGCCAAGAGGGCAGGGGGCTCGATGGCTACACCTTC
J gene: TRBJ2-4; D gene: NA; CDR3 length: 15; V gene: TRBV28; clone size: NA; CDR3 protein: CASSLPQIAKNIQYF; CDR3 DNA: TGTGCCAGCAGTTTACCCCAAATAGCCAAAAACATTCAGTACTTC
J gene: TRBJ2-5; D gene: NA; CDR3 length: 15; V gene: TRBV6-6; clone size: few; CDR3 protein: CASYKGGRDQETQYF; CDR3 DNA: TGTGCCAGCTATAAGGGGGGGAGGGATCAAGAGACCCAGTACTTC
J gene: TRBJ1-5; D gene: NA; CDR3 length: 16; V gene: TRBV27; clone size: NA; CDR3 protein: CASSPQGLRGGQPQHF; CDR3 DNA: TGTGCCAGCAGTCCTCAGGGTTTAAGAGGGGGTCAGCCCCAGCATTTT
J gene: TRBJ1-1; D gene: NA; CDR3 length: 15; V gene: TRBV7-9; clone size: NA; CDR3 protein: CSSSTSQGLNTEAFF; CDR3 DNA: TGTTCCAGCAGCACCTCACAGGGTTTGAACACTGAAGCTTTCTTT
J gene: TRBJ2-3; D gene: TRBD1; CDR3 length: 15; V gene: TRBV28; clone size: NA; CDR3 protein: CASSLVDRVSATQYF; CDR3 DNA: TGTGCCAGCAGTTTAGTGGACAGGGTGTCCGCTACGCAGTATTTT
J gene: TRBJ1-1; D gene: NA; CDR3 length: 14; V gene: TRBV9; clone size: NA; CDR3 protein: CASSKGRADTEAFF; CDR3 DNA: TGTGCCAGCAGTAAGGGCAGGGCGGACACTGAAGCTTTCTTT
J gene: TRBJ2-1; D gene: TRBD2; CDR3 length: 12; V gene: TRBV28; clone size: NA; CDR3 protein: CASRSSGQAAFF; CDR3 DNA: TGTGCCAGCAGATCTAGCGGCCAAGCGGCGTTCTTC
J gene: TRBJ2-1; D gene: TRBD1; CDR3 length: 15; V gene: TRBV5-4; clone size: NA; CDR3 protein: CASSPGTGDYNEQFF; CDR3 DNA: TGTGCCAGCAGCCCCGGGACAGGGGACTACAATGAGCAGTTCTTC
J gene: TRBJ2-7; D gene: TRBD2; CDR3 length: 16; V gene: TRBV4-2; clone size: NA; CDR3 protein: CASSQDWREVPYEQYF; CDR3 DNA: TGTGCCAGCAGCCAAGATTGGCGGGAGGTGCCCTACGAGCAGTACTTC
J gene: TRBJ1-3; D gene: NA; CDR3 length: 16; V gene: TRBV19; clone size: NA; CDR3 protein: CASRGTRGKAGNTIYF; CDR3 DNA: TGTGCCAGTAGAGGGACGAGGGGGAAGGCTGGAAACACCATATATTTT
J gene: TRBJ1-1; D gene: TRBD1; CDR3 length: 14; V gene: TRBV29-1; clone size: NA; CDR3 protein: CSVTTGGSGTEAFF; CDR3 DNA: TGCAGCGTTACGACAGGGGGCTCTGGCACTGAAGCTTTCTTT
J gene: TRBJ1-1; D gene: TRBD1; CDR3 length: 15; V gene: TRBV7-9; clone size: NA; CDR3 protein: CSSSWGTGLNTEAFF; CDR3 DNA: TGTTCCAGCAGCTGGGGGACAGGCTTGAACACTGAAGCTTTCTTT
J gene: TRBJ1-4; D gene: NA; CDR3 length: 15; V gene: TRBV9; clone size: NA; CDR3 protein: CASSVLGGTNEKLFF; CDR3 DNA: TGTGCCAGCAGCGTACTTGGGGGGACTAATGAAAAACTGTTTTTT